This T cell receptor (beta chain) derives from a study of T cell responses to AZD1222 COVID-19 vaccine. Whole-study results and caveats: Vaccine-related CD4 TCRs covered spike, predominating at 160-218 and 743-854. Among AZD1222 vaccinees, only 5 to 7 were seropositive at baseline. Reportedly, close to half of spike-specific TCRs are directed against unmutated variant regions. Clonal diversity was possibly underestimated; the donors were predominantly white British and more often female.

On this clone: Its specificity is unknown.

Generated by immunoSEQ multiplex PCR, the TCRdb table keeps only in-frame clones and is missing some. The table records roughly 70,000 clones, about nine tenths of them present only once. The CDR3 is made up of 15 amino acids. Germline V lookup: CDR1 MNHEY, CDR2 SMNVEV (reference sequence). V lost 1 base to trimming and J lost 1 base, with 10 bases between them. The material sequenced was peripheral blood, taken 28 days after the second dose of the MenACWY control vaccine. This clonotype was obtained from an adult who received the MenACWY meningococcal vaccine as a control. The chain couples TRBV27 to TRBJ1-1, with a possible D match to TRBD1 (5 bases). DNA of the CDR3: TGTGCCAGCAGTTTATGGCCAGGGTCGAACACTGAAGCTTTCTTT. This codes for CASSLWPGSNTEAFF.